One sample yielded the 29 T cell receptor beta chains listed below, sequenced in a study of control samples from healthy donors and cancer patients. TCRdb's table, derived via immunoSEQ multiplex PCR, lists solely in-frame clones and lacks some. The repertoire holds 120,000 or so clones, with about 90% as singletons. Material: blood. All receptors come from a man aged 18 to 30 in good health.

The chain recombines TRBV27 with TRBJ2-1; 7 nucleotides align to TRBD2. Looked up from germline, CDR1 is MNHEY and CDR2 is SMNVEV (reference sequence). CDR3 length: 15 residues. Unmatched junction bases numbered 6, after V lost 5 bases and J lost 2 bases. Here the CDR3 DNA reads TGTGCCAGCAGTGTGGGGACTAAAACCTACAATGAGCAGTTCTTC. This gives the protein CASSVGTKTYNEQFF.

The rearrangement joins TRBV18 to TRBJ1-2; TRBD1 might be the D (5 bases). From germline, CDR1 is KGHSH and CDR2 LQKENI. CDR3 length equals 15 residues. V gave up 6 bases and J gave up 4 bases, with 18 bases separating them. For the CDR3, the DNA is TGTGCCAGCTCCCCGAGTGATGGGGGGGGCTATGGCTACACCTTC. It codes for CASSPSDGGGYGYTF.

The V gene is TRBV5-5, the J gene TRBJ2-7; 9 nucleotides agree with TRBD2. Per germline, CDR1 SGHKS and CDR2 YYEKEE (reference sequence). V shed 3 bases and J 3 bases; nucleotides not matched to a gene: 1. This CDR3 is 13 amino acids long. The CDR3 loop is CASSSTSGYEQYF. DNA of the CDR3: TGTGCCAGCAGCTCGACTAGCGGCTACGAGCAGTACTTC. Together with reference TRBV5-5 and TRBJ2-7, the CDR3 gives the full variable domain: DAGVTQSPTHLIKTRGQQVTLRCSPISGHKSVSWYQQVLGQGPQFIFQYYEKEERGRGNFPDRFSARQFPNYSSELNVNALLLGDSALYLCASSSTSGYEQYFGPGTRLTVT.

The chain combines TRBV6-5 with TRBJ1-1; maybe TRBD1 (5 bases). The CDR3 consists of 15 residues. The V gene's germline CDR1 is MNHEY and CDR2 SVGAGI. Deletions cut 8 bases from V and 1 base from J, with 17 bases between. The CDR3 bases are TGTGCCAGCTTAAAACCGGGACCGTGGAACACTGAAGCTTTCTTT. It codes for CASLKPGPWNTEAFF.

V gene TRBV9 combines with J gene TRBJ2-1, with TRBD2 identical over 9 bases. In germline, CDR1 is SGDLS, CDR2 YYNGEE. Unmatched junction bases numbered 10, after V lost 3 bases and J lost 3 bases. The CDR3 contains 17 residues. The CDR3 sequence: CASSGPGLAFDYNEQFF. DNA of the CDR3: TGTGCCAGCAGCGGTCCGGGACTAGCTTTTGACTACAATGAGCAGTTCTTC.

The rearrangement uses TRBV5-1 and TRBJ1-2, with D unclear. The V end was cut by 1 base, the J end by 2 bases, with 9 bases between. Germline values: CDR1 SGHRS, CDR2 YFSETQ. This CDR3 spans 14 amino acids. The chain's CDR3 is CASSLQDLNYGYTF. The CDR3 DNA sequence: TGCGCCAGCAGCTTGCAGGACTTAAACTATGGCTACACCTTC.

The gene calls are TRBV9 and TRBJ2-7, with a tentative D call TRBD1 (6 bases). The CDR3 extends over 13 amino acids. Germline CDR1 and CDR2: SGDLS and YYNGEE. V lost 3 bases, J lost 3 bases, and 10 bases lay in between. DNA of the CDR3: TGTGCCAGCAGCGAAGGGACACACTACGAGCAGTACTTC. It translates to CASSEGTHYEQYF.

The rearrangement links TRBV7-8 to TRBJ1-5; unclear D gene. The CDR3 loop spans 12 amino acids. V was clipped by 5 bases and J by 11 bases, with 13 bases between them. CDR1 and CDR2 from the germline V gene are SGHVS and FQNEAQ. CDR3 coding DNA: TGTGCCAGCAGCCGCATCGGGGATGCCCAGCATTTT. Protein product: CASSRIGDAQHF.

The rearrangement joins TRBV19 to TRBJ2-1; no reliable D call. The V gene's germline CDR1 is LNHDA and CDR2 SQIVND (reference sequence). The CDR3 consists of 13 residues. Trimming took 7 bases from V and 1 from J, leaving 8 bases between them. Here the CDR3 reads CASNDGSYNEQFF. For the CDR3, the DNA is TGTGCCAGTAACGACGGTTCCTACAATGAGCAGTTCTTC.

This chain joins TRBV24-1 and TRBJ2-7; 7 nucleotides agree with TRBD1. After removal of 2 bases from V and 5 bases from J, the junction contained 11 bases not matched to a gene. The CDR3 has 16 amino acids. Germline V gene lookup returns CDR1 KGHDR and CDR2 SFDVKD. Written as DNA, the CDR3 is TGTGCCACCAGTGATTCCAGTATGAACCAGGGGGACGAGCAGTACTTC. Protein product: CATSDSSMNQGDEQYF.

The chain links TRBV29-1 to TRBJ1-2; D is unresolved. CDR3 size: 14 residues. Germline values: CDR1 SQVTM, CDR2 ANQGSEA. With 2 bases removed from V and 1 base from J, the gap between germline ends came to 11 bases. CDR3 nucleotide sequence: TGCAGCGTTGAATTGGAGACGCATAACTATGGCTACACCTTC. This sequence encodes CSVELETHNYGYTF.

The genes are TRBV28 and TRBJ2-7; 12 bases map to TRBD1. The CDR3 loop spans 14 amino acids. Germline V gene sequence: CDR1 MDHEN, CDR2 SYDVKM. With 7 bases clipped from V and 6 bases from J, the junction kept 7 bases outside the gene matches. CDR3 region: CASKGQGAFIEQYF. The DNA for the CDR3 is TGTGCCAGCAAGGGACAGGGGGCGTTTATCGAGCAGTACTTC.

The V gene is TRBV7-9, the J gene TRBJ2-1; perhaps D is TRBD1 or TRBD2 (5 bases each). CDR3 length equals 16 residues. The V gene lost 1 base and the J gene lost 5 bases, with 15 bases spanning the gap. CDR1 SEHNR and CDR2 FQNEAQ come from the germline V gene (reference sequence). The CDR3 loop is CASSLGLGPIDNEQFF. As DNA, the CDR3 is TGTGCCAGCAGCTTAGGGCTGGGACCTATTGACAATGAGCAGTTCTTC.

The genes are TRBV5-1 and TRBJ2-7; 10 positions match TRBD1. The CDR3 is made up of 15 amino acids. The germline gives CDR1 SGHRS, CDR2 YFSETQ. V was pared by 4 bases and J by 4 bases, with 8 bases of the junction left unmatched. This CDR3 reads CASSPGTGAGYEQYF. Written as DNA, the CDR3 is TGCGCCAGCAGCCCCGGGACAGGGGCAGGTTACGAGCAGTACTTC.

This rearrangement joins TRBV27 to TRBJ2-1; a possible D gene is TRBD1 (6 bases). Germline assignment: CDR1 MNHEY and CDR2 SMNVEV (reference sequence). Trimming pared 7 bases from V and 2 bases from J, leaving 15 bases between. The CDR3 extends over 15 amino acids. CDR3 coding DNA: TGTGCCAGCATGTCAGGGGTAGCAGCCTACAATGAGCAGTTCTTC. As protein: CASMSGVAAYNEQFF.

This clone was found a few times. The chain is built from TRBV20-1 and TRBJ1-5; 7 bases agree with TRBD1. CDR3 size: 16 residues. Germline V gene sequence: CDR1 DFQATT, CDR2 SNEGSKA (reference sequence). V shed 3 bases and J 1 base; nucleotides not matched to a gene: 9. In nucleotides, the CDR3 is TGCAGTGCTAGTCCTCGGAGGGGGCAGAGCAATCAGCCCCAGCATTTT. Encoded protein: CSASPRRGQSNQPQHF.

The chain is built from TRBV2 and TRBJ2-7, with D possibly TRBD1 on 5 matching bases. The V end was cut by 7 bases, the J end by 0 bases, with 16 bases between. From germline, CDR1 is SNHLY and CDR2 FYNNEI. The CDR3 length is 15 residues. In DNA, the CDR3 is TGTGCCAGCATGGGGCGTGGCGCCCTCTCCTACGAGCAGTACTTC. Its translation: CASMGRGALSYEQYF.

The chain uses TRBV20-1 and TRBJ2-5; 8 bases line up with TRBD1. The V and J ends lost 3 bases and 5 bases, in that order; junction bases with no gene match: 8. Germline V lookup: CDR1 DFQATT, CDR2 SNEGSKA (reference sequence). The CDR3 sequence is 14 residues long. Here the CDR3 reads CSASPSTGAETQYF. The CDR3 DNA reads as TGCAGTGCTAGTCCCTCGACAGGGGCGGAGACCCAGTACTTC.

This chain uses TRBV6-6 with TRBJ2-3, with TRBD2 as a possible D gene (5 bases). The CDR3 length is 14 residues. V lost 5 bases and J lost 0, with 9 bases in between. CDR1 and CDR2 from the germline V gene are MNHNY and SVGAGI (reference sequence). CDR3 sequence reads: CASSLGGSTDTQYF. CDR3 sequence (DNA): TGTGCCAGCAGTCTTGGCGGGAGCACAGATACGCAGTATTTT.

The chain is built from TRBV5-6 and TRBJ2-5; 9 bases match TRBD1. Germline assignment: CDR1 SGHDT and CDR2 YYEEEE. This CDR3 has 17 amino acids. V dropped 4 bases and J dropped 3; count of bases not matched to a gene: 13. CDR3 DNA: TGTGCCAGCAGCCAGACAGGGGGAATACTTTTGGAAGAGACCCAGTACTTC. As protein: CASSQTGGILLEETQYF.

V gene TRBV9 combines with J gene TRBJ1-2; TRBD1 matches 10 bases. This CDR3 contains 16 residues. The junction had 8 bases not matched to a gene; V was cut back by 4 bases and J by 2 bases. Germline CDR1 reads SGDLS; CDR2 reads YYNGEE. The CDR3 sequence is CASSSLPGQGNYGYTF. In nucleotides, the CDR3 is TGTGCCAGCAGCTCCTTACCGGGACAGGGGAACTATGGCTACACCTTC.

The chain employs TRBV19 and TRBJ1-5; 8 nucleotides agree with TRBD1. Germline V gives CDR1 LNHDA, CDR2 SQIVND (reference sequence). CDR3 length: 14 amino acids. The V gene end was trimmed by 9 bases and the J gene end by 3 bases; junction bases not matched to a gene: 7. CDR3 DNA sequence: TGTGCCAGCCGCCGGGACAGGTACAATCAGCCCCAGCATTTT. Translation: CASRRDRYNQPQHF.

This clone was found once. The chain links TRBV3-1 (or the pseudogene TRBV3-2) to TRBJ1-1; TRBD1 agrees at 7 bases. V was clipped by 7 bases and J by 4 bases; unmatched bases: 9. Germline V gene data show CDR1 as LGHDT and CDR2 as YNNKEL (reference sequence). CDR3 length: 14 amino acids. The CDR3 is CASTTQGSGTEAFF. The CDR3 DNA is TGTGCCAGCACCACACAGGGGAGTGGCACTGAAGCTTTCTTT.

This chain joins TRBV18 and TRBJ1-2; perhaps TRBD1 as D (6 bases). Between the trimmed V and J ends, which lost 4 bases and 2 bases, there was a span of 20 bases. Germline-derived CDR1 and CDR2 are KGHSH and LQKENI. The CDR3 is 17 residues long. The chain's CDR3 is CASSHRDTGTTNYGYTF. CDR3 nucleotide sequence: TGTGCCAGCTCACACCGTGACACCGGGACAACCAACTATGGCTACACCTTC.

The genes are TRBV6-5 and TRBJ1-5; D remains ambiguous. The CDR3 length is 14 residues. V shed 6 bases and J shed 7 bases, with 16 bases lying between them. Germline loops: CDR1 MNHEY, CDR2 SVGAGI. In nucleotides, the CDR3 is TGTGCCAGCAGCTCGACCGGAGATTCCCAGCCCCAGCATTTT. It codes for CASSSTGDSQPQHF.

This clone was picked up a small number of times. The V and J genes are TRBV6-5 and TRBJ2-2, with D unresolved. The germline V gene encodes CDR1 MNHEY and CDR2 SVGAGI. The CDR3 has 13 residues. The V end was cut by 6 bases, the J end by 1 base, with 6 bases between. The CDR3 here is CASSPRNTGELFF. The CDR3 coding sequence is TGTGCCAGCAGCCCCAGGAACACCGGGGAGCTGTTTTTT.

This clone was recorded a few times. V is TRBV5-1 and J is TRBJ2-7, with TRBD1 identical over 7 bases. CDR1 and CDR2 from the germline V gene are SGHRS and YFSETQ. V was pared by 0 bases and J by 2 bases, with 8 bases of the junction left unmatched. The CDR3 contains 16 residues. CDR3 nucleotides: TGCGCCAGCAGCTTGGACCCAACAGGGGCGGCCTACGAGCAGTACTTC. As protein: CASSLDPTGAAYEQYF.

The chain couples TRBV6-5 to TRBJ2-3, with 8 bases fitting TRBD2. J lost 3 bases, V lost 6 bases, and 8 bases had no gene match. Germline CDR1 MNHEY, CDR2 SVGAGI. The CDR3 extends over 15 amino acids. Here the CDR3 DNA reads TGTGCCAGCAGGAGGGTAAGCGGGAGAACAGATACGCAGTATTTT. Its protein is CASRRVSGRTDTQYF.

On this clone itself: Other nucleotide sequences in the sample specify the same CDR3. The chain couples TRBV5-1 to TRBJ2-1; 8 bases match TRBD1. This CDR3 contains 14 residues. Germline CDR1 SGHRS, CDR2 YFSETQ. J was trimmed by 6 bases and V by 0 bases; bases with no gene match: 2. The CDR3 loop reads CASSLAGQGNEQFF. In DNA form, the CDR3 reads TGCGCCAGCAGCTTGGCAGGACAGGGCAATGAGCAGTTCTTC.